Listed below are T cell receptor beta chains from one sample, sequenced in a study of glioma-infiltrating T cells after dendritic cell vaccination. Assay: immunoSEQ multiplex PCR; the TCRdb copy retains only in-frame clones and omits some. Altogether under 130,000 clones are present, around 90% being singletons, with the ten largest covering 2.7%. The starting material was blood, obtained after dendritic cell vaccination. These receptors all come from a human donor with glioblastoma. CDR3s include the opening cysteine and the closing phenylalanine or tryptophan. The D gene is left open where the match is weak. Clone size is stated in some rows and not others, as once, few, many or a class when expanded.

j_gene,v_gene,abundance,d_gene,CDR3aa,CDR3nt
TRBJ1-1,TRBV6-1,few,.,CASSEFAGMNTEAFF,TGTGCCAGCAGTGAATTCGCGGGGATGAACACTGAAGCTTTCTTT
TRBJ2-7,TRBV21-1,.,.,CASSKKGLAGGGPYEQYF,TGTGCCAGCAGCAAAAAGGGGCTAGCGGGAGGGGGCCCCTACGAGCAGTACTTC
TRBJ2-5,TRBV7-2,.,TRBD2,CASSNGLAVETQYF,TGTGCCAGCAGCAATGGACTAGCGGTAGAGACCCAGTACTTC
TRBJ1-1,TRBV6-5,few,.,CASTGAVKGTEAFF,TGTGCCAGCACTGGGGCCGTAAAGGGCACTGAAGCTTTCTTT
TRBJ1-2,TRBV10-3,.,.,CAISESSTVYGYTF,TGTGCCATCAGTGAGTCGAGCACTGTATATGGCTACACCTTC
TRBJ1-1,TRBV27,.,.,CASSLGQNWGTEAFF,TGTGCCAGCAGTTTGGGACAAAATTGGGGCACTGAAGCTTTCTTT
TRBJ2-5,TRBV2,.,TRBD2,CASSEMGGLVAQYF,TGTGCCAGCAGTGAAATGGGAGGGCTCGTGGCCCAGTACTTC
TRBJ1-2,TRBV30,.,.,CAWTKGRNYGYTF,TGTGCCTGGACAAAGGGGCGAAACTATGGCTACACCTTC
TRBJ1-3,TRBV5-5,.,TRBD1,CASSPGQANTIYF,TGTGCCAGCAGCCCGGGACAGGCAAACACCATATATTTT
TRBJ1-2,TRBV9,.,.,CASSVEGRWGGYTF,TGTGCCAGCAGCGTAGAGGGGCGATGGGGTGGCTACACCTTC
TRBJ1-5,TRBV19,.,.,CASRGGGRDQPQHF,TGTGCCAGTAGAGGGGGGGGGAGGGATCAGCCCCAGCATTTT
TRBJ2-3,TRBV7-6,.,TRBD2,CASSEGLAGSDTQYF,TGTGCCAGTTCCGAAGGACTAGCGGGGTCAGATACGCAGTATTTT
TRBJ1-1,TRBV5-1,.,.,CASSLDRVGNTEAFF,TGCGCCAGCAGCTTGGACAGGGTGGGTAACACTGAAGCTTTCTTT
TRBJ2-7,TRBV10-3,.,.,CAISEGGLTYEQYF,TGTGCCATCAGTGAGGGGGGCCTCACCTACGAGCAGTACTTC
TRBJ2-5,TRBV15,.,TRBD2,CATSRDGIAGARETQYF,TGTGCCACCAGCAGAGATGGGATAGCGGGGGCCAGAGAGACCCAGTACTTC
TRBJ1-1,TRBV15,.,TRBD1,CATSRFTGGNTEAFF,TGTGCCACCAGCAGATTCACAGGGGGGAACACTGAAGCTTTCTTT
TRBJ1-6,TRBV4-1,.,TRBD1,CASSQDRGPYNSPLHF,TGCGCCAGCAGCCAAGATAGGGGGCCTTATAATTCACCCCTCCACTTT
TRBJ2-1,TRBV29-1,.,TRBD1,CSVGQGTGEQFF,TGCAGCGTAGGACAGGGGACGGGTGAGCAGTTCTTC
TRBJ2-2,TRBV6-1,.,.,CASSVQPANTGELFF,TGTGCCAGCAGTGTACAGCCTGCGAACACCGGGGAGCTGTTTTTT
TRBJ2-7,TRBV10-1,.,.,CASSDQDRRYEQYF,TGCGCCAGCAGTGACCAGGACAGACGCTACGAGCAGTACTTC
TRBJ1-2,TRBV25-1,.,TRBD1,CASSDRGLFGGYTF,TGTGCCAGCAGTGACAGGGGGCTATTTGGGGGCTACACCTTC
TRBJ2-1,TRBV6-6,few,TRBD2,CASRGTSRDYNEQFF,TGTGCCAGCAGGGGGACTAGCAGAGACTACAATGAGCAGTTCTTC
TRBJ2-1,TRBV5-4,.,TRBD2,CASSLEGGPYNEQFF,TGTGCCAGCAGCTTGGAGGGAGGGCCCTACAATGAGCAGTTCTTC
TRBJ2-7,TRBV5-1,.,TRBD1,CASSLAGTGVPYEQYF,TGCGCCAGCAGCTTGGCCGGGACAGGGGTGCCCTACGAGCAGTACTTC
TRBJ2-3,TRBV5-4,.,.,CASSLVPTVGTDTQYF,TGTGCCAGCAGCTTGGTCCCGACAGTGGGCACAGATACGCAGTATTTT
TRBJ1-6,TRBV14,.,.,CASSQVAGSSSPLHF,TGTGCCAGCAGCCAAGTGGCAGGGTCAAGTTCACCCCTCCACTTT
TRBJ2-7,TRBV30,.,.,CAWSRHNYEQYF,TGTGCCTGGAGCAGACACAACTACGAGCAGTACTTC
TRBJ1-5,TRBV5-6,.,TRBD1,CASSLQGGRQPQHF,TGTGCCAGCAGCTTACAGGGGGGGAGACAGCCCCAGCATTTT
TRBJ1-2,TRBV7-9,.,TRBD1,CASSLEPGTAVNYGYIF,TGTGCCAGCAGCCTGGAGCCTGGGACAGCAGTAAACTATGGCTACATCTTC
TRBJ1-1,TRBV29-1,once,.,CSATPGGTDTEAFF,TGCAGCGCAACTCCGGGGGGCACGGACACTGAAGCTTTCTTT
TRBJ1-1,TRBV5-1,.,TRBD1,CASSLTPTGGGTEAFF,TGCGCCAGCAGCTTGACACCTACAGGGGGCGGCACTGAAGCTTTCTTT
TRBJ2-2,TRBV10-2,.,.,CASSAARTGELFF,TGCGCCAGCAGTGCTGCGCGGACCGGGGAGCTGTTTTTT
TRBJ1-1,TRBV19,.,TRBD1,CASRSGTGFEAFF,TGTGCCAGTAGATCCGGGACAGGGTTTGAAGCTTTCTTT
TRBJ1-2,TRBV29-1,.,TRBD1,CSALSSRGQDGYTF,TGCAGCGCCCTGAGTAGTAGGGGGCAGGATGGCTACACCTTC
TRBJ2-4,TRBV6-1,.,TRBD1,CASREGGAAKNIQYF,TGTGCCAGCAGGGAAGGGGGCGCAGCCAAAAACATTCAGTACTTC
TRBJ1-5,TRBV6-5,.,.,CASESGEFTPQHF,TGTGCCAGTGAATCAGGGGAATTTACGCCCCAGCATTTT
TRBJ1-1,TRBV7-9,.,.,CASSADVGGDKGTEAFF,TGTGCCAGCAGCGCCGATGTAGGGGGGGATAAAGGTACTGAAGCTTTCTTT
TRBJ2-1,TRBV6-1,few,.,CASRENDEQFF,TGTGCCAGCAGGGAGAATGATGAGCAGTTCTTC
TRBJ2-7,TRBV5-1,.,.,CASSRTGGGYEQYF,TGCGCCAGCAGCCGCACTGGGGGCGGCTACGAGCAGTACTTC
TRBJ2-7,TRBV27,.,.,CASSFNLRVNSYEQYF,TGTGCCAGCAGTTTTAATTTGCGGGTCAACTCCTACGAGCAGTACTTC
TRBJ2-1,TRBV6-1,.,TRBD2,CASSEGYSAWTSGTHNEQFF,TGTGCCAGCAGTGAAGGTTATTCGGCTTGGACTAGCGGGACGCACAATGAGCAGTTCTTC
TRBJ1-4,TRBV30,few,.,CAWSVGGINEKLFF,TGTGCCTGGAGTGTCGGCGGGATAAATGAAAAACTGTTTTTT
TRBJ2-5,TRBV4-1,.,.,CASSPGTLTQETQYF,TGCGCCAGCAGCCCCGGGACTTTAACTCAAGAGACCCAGTACTTC
TRBJ1-2,TRBV6-6,.,TRBD1,CASTLGQGYGYTF,TGTGCCAGCACCCTGGGACAGGGCTATGGCTACACCTTC
TRBJ2-1,TRBV4-1,.,.,CASSQPLLDRSYNEQFF,TGCGCCAGCAGCCAACCGCTACTTGACAGATCTTACAATGAGCAGTTCTTC
TRBJ2-2,TRBV5-1,.,.,CASTTDSYPGELFF,TGCGCCAGCACAACCGACTCGTACCCCGGGGAGCTGTTTTTT
TRBJ2-7,TRBV13,.,TRBD1,CASSRDREEEQYF,TGTGCCAGCAGCCGCGACAGGGAAGAGGAGCAGTACTTC
TRBJ2-3,TRBV6-5,.,TRBD2,CAARTSGGTDTQYF,TGTGCCGCCCGGACTAGCGGGGGGACAGATACGCAGTATTTT
TRBJ1-1,TRBV6-1,once,.,CASSPRGVWDTEAFF,TGTGCCAGCAGTCCCCGGGGGGTCTGGGACACTGAAGCTTTCTTT
TRBJ2-7,TRBV27,once,.,CASSPVQSSYEQYF,TGTGCCAGCAGTCCAGTCCAATCTTCCTACGAGCAGTACTTC
TRBJ1-1,TRBV4-1,.,TRBD1,CASSQEQDRVLTEAFF,TGCGCCAGCAGCCAAGAACAGGACAGGGTATTGACTGAAGCTTTCTTT
TRBJ1-1,TRBV19,.,.,CASSIKPNTEAFF,TGTGCCAGTAGTATAAAGCCGAACACTGAAGCTTTCTTT
TRBJ2-1,TRBV4-1,.,TRBD2,CASSQALAGPYNEQFF,TGCGCCAGCAGCCAGGCCCTAGCGGGGCCCTACAATGAGCAGTTCTTC